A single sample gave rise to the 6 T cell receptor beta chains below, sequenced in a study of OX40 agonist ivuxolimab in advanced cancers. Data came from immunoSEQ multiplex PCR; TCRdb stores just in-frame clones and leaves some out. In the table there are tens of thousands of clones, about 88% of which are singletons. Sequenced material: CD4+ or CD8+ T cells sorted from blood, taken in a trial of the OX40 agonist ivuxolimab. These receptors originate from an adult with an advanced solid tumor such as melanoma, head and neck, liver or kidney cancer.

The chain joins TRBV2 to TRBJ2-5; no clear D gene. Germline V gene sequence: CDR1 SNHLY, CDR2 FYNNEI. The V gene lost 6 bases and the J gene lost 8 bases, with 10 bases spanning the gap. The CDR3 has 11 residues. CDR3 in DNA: TGTGCCAGCAGGGACGTCGCAACCCAGTACTTC. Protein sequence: CASRDVATQYF.

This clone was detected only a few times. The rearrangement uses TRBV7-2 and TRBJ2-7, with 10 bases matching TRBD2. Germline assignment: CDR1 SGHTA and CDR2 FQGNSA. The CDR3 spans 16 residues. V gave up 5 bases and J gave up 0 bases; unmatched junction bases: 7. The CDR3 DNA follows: TGTGCCAGCAGCCTCGGACTAGCGGAAAGCTCCTACGAGCAGTACTTC. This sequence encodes CASSLGLAESSYEQYF.

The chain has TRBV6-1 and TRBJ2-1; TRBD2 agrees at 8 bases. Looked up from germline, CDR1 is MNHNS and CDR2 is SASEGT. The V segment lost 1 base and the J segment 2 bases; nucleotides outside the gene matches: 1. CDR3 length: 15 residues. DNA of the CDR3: TGTGCCAGCAGTGAAGTCGGGGGGGCCTACAATGAGCAGTTCTTC. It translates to CASSEVGGAYNEQFF.

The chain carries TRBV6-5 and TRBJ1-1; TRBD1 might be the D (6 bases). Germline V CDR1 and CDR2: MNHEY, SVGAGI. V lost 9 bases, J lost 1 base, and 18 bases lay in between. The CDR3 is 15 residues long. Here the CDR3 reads CASGTGGRRNTEAFF. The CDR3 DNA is TGTGCCAGTGGGACCGGGGGCCGTCGGAACACTGAAGCTTTCTTT.

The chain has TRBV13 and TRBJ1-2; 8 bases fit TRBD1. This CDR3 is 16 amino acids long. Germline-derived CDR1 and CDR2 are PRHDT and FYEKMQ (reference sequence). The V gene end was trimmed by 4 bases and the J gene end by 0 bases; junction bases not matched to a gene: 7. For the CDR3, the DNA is TGTGCCAGCAGCTCACCCGACAGGGGCGCTAACTATGGCTACACCTTC. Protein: CASSSPDRGANYGYTF. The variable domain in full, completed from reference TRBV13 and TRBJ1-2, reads AAGVIQSPRHLIKEKRETATLKCYPIPRHDTVYWYQQGPGQDPQFLISFYEKMQSDKGSIPDRFSAQQFSDYHSELNMSSLELGDSALYFCASSSPDRGANYGYTFGSGTRLTVV.

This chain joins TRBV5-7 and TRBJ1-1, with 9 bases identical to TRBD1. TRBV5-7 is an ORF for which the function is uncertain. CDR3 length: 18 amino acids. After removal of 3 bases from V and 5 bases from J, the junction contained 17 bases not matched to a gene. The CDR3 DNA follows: TGTGCCAGCAGCTCGACCCAGCGGACAGGGGCTCGAGGAACTGAAGCTTTCTTT. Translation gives CASSSTQRTGARGTEAFF.